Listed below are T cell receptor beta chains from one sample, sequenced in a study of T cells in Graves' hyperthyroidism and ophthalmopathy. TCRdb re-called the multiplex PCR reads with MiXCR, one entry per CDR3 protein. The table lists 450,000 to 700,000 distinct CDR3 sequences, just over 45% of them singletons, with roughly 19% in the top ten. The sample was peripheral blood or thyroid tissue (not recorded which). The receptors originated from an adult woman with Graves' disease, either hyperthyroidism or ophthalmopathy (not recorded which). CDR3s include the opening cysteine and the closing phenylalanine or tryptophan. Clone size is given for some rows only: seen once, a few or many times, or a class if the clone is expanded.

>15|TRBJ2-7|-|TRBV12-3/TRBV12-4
CASRYGTGVTYEQYF
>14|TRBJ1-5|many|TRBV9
CASSVGTDNQPQHF
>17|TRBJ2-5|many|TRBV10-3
CAISDASGAGGRETQYF
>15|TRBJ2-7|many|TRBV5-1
CASTDKAASGYEQYF
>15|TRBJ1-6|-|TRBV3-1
CASSQEYQTDSLLHF
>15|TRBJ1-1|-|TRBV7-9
CASSLGSRLNTEAFF
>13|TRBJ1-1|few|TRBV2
CASSVGWSTEAFF
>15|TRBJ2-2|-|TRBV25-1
CASSLAGVGTGELFF
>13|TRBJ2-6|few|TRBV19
CASRGGGWNTEAF
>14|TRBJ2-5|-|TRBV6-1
CASSVDFTQETQYF
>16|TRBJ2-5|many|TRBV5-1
CASSLAFGQTLETQYF
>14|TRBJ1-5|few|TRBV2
CASKGQGSNQPQHF
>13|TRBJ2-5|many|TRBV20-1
CSATSQAREGQYF
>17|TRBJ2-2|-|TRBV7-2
CASSFVGGRINTGELFF
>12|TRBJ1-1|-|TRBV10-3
CAGGTGDSEAFF